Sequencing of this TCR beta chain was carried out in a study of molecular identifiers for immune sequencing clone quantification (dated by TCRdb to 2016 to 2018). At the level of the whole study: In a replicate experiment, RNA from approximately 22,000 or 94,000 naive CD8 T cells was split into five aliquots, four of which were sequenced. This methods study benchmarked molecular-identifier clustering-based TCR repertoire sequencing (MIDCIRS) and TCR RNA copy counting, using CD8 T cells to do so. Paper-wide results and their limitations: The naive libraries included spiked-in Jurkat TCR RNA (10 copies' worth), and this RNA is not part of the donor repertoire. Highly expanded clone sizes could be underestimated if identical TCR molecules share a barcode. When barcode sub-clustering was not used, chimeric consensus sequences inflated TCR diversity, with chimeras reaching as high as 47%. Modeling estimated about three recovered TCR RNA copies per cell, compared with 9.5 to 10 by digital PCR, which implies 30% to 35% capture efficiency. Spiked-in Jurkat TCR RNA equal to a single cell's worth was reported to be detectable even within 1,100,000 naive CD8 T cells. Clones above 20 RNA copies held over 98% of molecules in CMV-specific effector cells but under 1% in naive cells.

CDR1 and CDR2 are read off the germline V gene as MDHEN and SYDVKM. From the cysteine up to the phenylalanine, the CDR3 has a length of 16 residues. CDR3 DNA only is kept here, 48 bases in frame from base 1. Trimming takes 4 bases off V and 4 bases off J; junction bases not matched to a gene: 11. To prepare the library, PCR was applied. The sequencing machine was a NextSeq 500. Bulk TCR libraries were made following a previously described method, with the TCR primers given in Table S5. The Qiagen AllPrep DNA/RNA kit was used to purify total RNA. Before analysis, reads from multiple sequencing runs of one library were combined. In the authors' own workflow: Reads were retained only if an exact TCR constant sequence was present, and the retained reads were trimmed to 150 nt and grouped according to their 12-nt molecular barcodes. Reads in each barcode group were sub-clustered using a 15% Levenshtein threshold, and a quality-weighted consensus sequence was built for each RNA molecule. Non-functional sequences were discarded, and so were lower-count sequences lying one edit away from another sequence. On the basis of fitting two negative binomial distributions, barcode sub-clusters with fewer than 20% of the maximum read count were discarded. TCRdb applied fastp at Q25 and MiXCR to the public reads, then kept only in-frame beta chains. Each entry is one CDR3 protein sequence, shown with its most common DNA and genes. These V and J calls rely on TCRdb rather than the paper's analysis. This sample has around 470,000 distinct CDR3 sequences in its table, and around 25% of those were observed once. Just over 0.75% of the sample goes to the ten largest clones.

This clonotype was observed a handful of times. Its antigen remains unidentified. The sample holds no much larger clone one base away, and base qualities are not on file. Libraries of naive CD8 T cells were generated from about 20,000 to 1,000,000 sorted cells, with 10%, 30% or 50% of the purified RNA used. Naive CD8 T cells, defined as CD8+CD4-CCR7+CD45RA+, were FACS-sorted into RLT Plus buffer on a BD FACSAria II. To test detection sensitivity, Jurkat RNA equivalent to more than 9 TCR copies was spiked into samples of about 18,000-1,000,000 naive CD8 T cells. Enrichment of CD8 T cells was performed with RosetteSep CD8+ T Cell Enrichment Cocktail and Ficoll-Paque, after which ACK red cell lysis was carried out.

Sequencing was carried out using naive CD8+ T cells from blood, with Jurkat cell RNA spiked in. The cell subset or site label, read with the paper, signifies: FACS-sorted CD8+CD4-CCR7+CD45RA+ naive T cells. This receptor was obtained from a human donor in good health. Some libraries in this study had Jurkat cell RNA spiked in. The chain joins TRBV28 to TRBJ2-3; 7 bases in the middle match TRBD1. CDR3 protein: CASSWDRGHIPDTQYF. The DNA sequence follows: TGTGCCAGCAGTTGGGACAGAGGACATATTCCAGATACGCAGTATTTT.